These 15 T cell receptor beta chains originate from one sample sequenced in a study of shared T cell receptors in the human thymus. Using immunoSEQ multiplex PCR, the repertoire was profiled, and TCRdb retains in-frame clones only, with some absent. The sample yields about 660,000 clones, 88% seen once. These same records also appear under a second study, on human thymus T cells.

The sample comprised thymocytes. The source is a boy under three years old with a congenital heart defect.

DNA for the CDR3: TGCGCCAGCAGCTTGGGCCTTGGGACAGAAGAGACCCAGTACTTC. Protein product: CASSLGLGTEETQYF. The chain joins TRBV5-1 to TRBJ2-5; 7 positions agree with TRBD1. The CDR3 loop spans 15 amino acids. J was trimmed by 3 bases and V by 0 bases; bases with no gene match: 5. Germline V gene lookup returns CDR1 SGHRS and CDR2 YFSETQ.

V is TRBV7-2 and J is TRBJ2-1; the D gene is possibly TRBD2 (5 bases). The ends were cut back, 6 bases at V and 0 bases at J, with 12 bases in the middle. Germline V CDR1 and CDR2: SGHTA, FQGNSA. There are 15 residues in the CDR3. CDR3 sequence: CASRLAEASYNEQFF. CDR3 DNA: TGTGCCAGCAGGCTAGCTGAAGCCTCCTACAATGAGCAGTTCTTC.

The genes are TRBV25-1 and TRBJ1-2; tentatively, D is TRBD1 (6 bases). Germline V CDR1 and CDR2: MGHDK, SYGVNS. Trimming shortened V by 3 bases and J by 3 bases, and 14 bases separated the two germline ends. This CDR3 is 15 amino acids long. The CDR3 here is CASSDLRGWHYGYTF. The CDR3 DNA follows: TGTGCCAGCAGTGACCTCAGGGGATGGCACTATGGCTACACCTTC.

The gene calls are TRBV6-6 and TRBJ2-5; 10 nucleotides line up with TRBD2. The CDR3 length is 13 residues. After removal of 8 bases from V and 4 bases from J, the junction contained 4 bases not matched to a gene. Germline V gives CDR1 MNHNY, CDR2 SVGAGI (reference sequence). CDR3: CASSIAGGETQYF. The CDR3, as DNA: TGTGCCAGCTCGATAGCGGGAGGAGAGACCCAGTACTTC.

The V gene is TRBV7-4, the J gene TRBJ2-7; TRBD2 agrees at 9 bases. V trimming: 6 bases; J trimming: 12 bases; junction bases outside the gene matches: 6. This CDR3 comprises 11 residues. Per the germline V gene, CDR1 is SGHVT and CDR2 is SQSDAQ. This chain's CDR3 is CASSYPRGGYF. The CDR3 DNA is TGTGCCAGCAGTTACCCGCGGGGGGGGTACTTC.

The rearrangement joins TRBV2 to TRBJ1-4; D gene uncertain. This CDR3 is 15 amino acids long. V lost 8 bases to trimming and J lost 6 bases, with 19 bases between them. Germline loops: CDR1 SNHLY, CDR2 FYNNEI. The CDR3 DNA sequence: TGTGCCAGCTCGAGAAAGCGGGTAATCTATGAAAAACTGTTTTTT. Translating gives CASSRKRVIYEKLFF.

The gene calls are TRBV5-4 and TRBJ2-2; possibly TRBD2 for D (5 bases). This CDR3 has 16 amino acids. The germline gives CDR1 SGHNT, CDR2 YYREEE (reference sequence). Between the trimmed V and J ends, which lost 4 bases and 5 bases, there was a span of 18 bases. The CDR3: CASSTGLARTTGELFF. The CDR3 DNA is TGTGCCAGCAGCACCGGACTGGCCCGAACAACCGGGGAGCTGTTTTTT.

The V call is TRBV27, the J call TRBJ2-1; D is possibly TRBD2 (5 bases). Germline lookup yields CDR1 MNHEY and CDR2 SMNVEV (reference sequence). The CDR3 extends over 15 amino acids. The germline V and J ends were trimmed by 4 bases and 2 bases, with 12 bases remaining between them. The CDR3: CASSSPGSAYNEQFF. In nucleotides, the CDR3 is TGTGCCAGCAGTTCCCCGGGGTCGGCCTACAATGAGCAGTTCTTC.

This clone is a singleton in its sample. The J gene is TRBJ1-5, the V gene TRBV21-1; the table's D gene call, TRBD1, was not cross checked with the DNA. TRBV21-1 is given as a pseudogene. This CDR3 region has 14 residues. The CDR3, as DNA: TGTGCCAGCAGCGGGAAGACAGGGGTCCAGCCCCAGCATTTT. This encodes CASSGKTGVQPQHF.

This clone was found once. The V gene is TRBV5-6, the J gene TRBJ2-3; 8 positions match TRBD2. The CDR3 covers 17 residues. Germline trimming cut 3 bases from V and 2 bases from J; bases unmatched to any gene: 11. Germline V lookup: CDR1 SGHDT, CDR2 YYEEEE. The CDR3 coding sequence is TGTGCCAGCAGCTCTCATAAAGCGGGAGCGTACACAGATACGCAGTATTTT. It translates to CASSSHKAGAYTDTQYF. Full variable domain (rest looked up from reference TRBV5-6 and TRBJ2-3): DAGVTQSPTHLIKTRGQQVTLRCSPKSGHDTVSWYQQALGQGPQFIFQYYEEEERQRGNFPDRFSGHQFPNYSSELNVNALLLGDSALYLCASSSHKAGAYTDTQYFGPGTRLTVL.

The rearrangement links TRBV4-3 to TRBJ1-1, with D unresolved. Germline V gene lookup returns CDR1 LGHNA and CDR2 YSLEER. Trimming removed 4 bases at V and 0 bases at J, with 12 bases between. CDR3 length: 15 residues. The CDR3 spells CASSLARSMNTEAFF. CDR3 nucleotide sequence: TGCGCCAGCAGCCTTGCACGGAGCATGAACACTGAAGCTTTCTTT.

The J gene is TRBJ2-3, the V gene TRBV5-5; TRBD2 agrees at 10 bases. The CDR3 length is 14 residues. Germline lookup yields CDR1 SGHKS and CDR2 YYEKEE (reference sequence). The V gene end was trimmed by 7 bases and the J gene end by 3 bases; junction bases not matched to a gene: 5. CDR3 sequence reads: CASSIAGGTDTQYF. CDR3 in DNA: TGTGCCAGCTCAATAGCGGGAGGAACAGATACGCAGTATTTT.

This chain connects TRBV7-9 to TRBJ2-1; D remains unclear. V lost 3 bases, J lost 6 bases, and 9 bases lay in between. This CDR3 contains 13 residues. Germline V gene lookup returns CDR1 SEHNR and CDR2 FQNEAQ (reference sequence). The CDR3: CASSFETRNEQFF. CDR3 sequence (DNA): TGTGCCAGCAGCTTCGAGACTCGCAATGAGCAGTTCTTC.

The rearrangement joins TRBV5-1 to TRBJ2-5; 7 nucleotides line up with TRBD2. Trimming at V came to 4 bases and at J to 4 bases, leaving 10 bases not matched to a gene. Germline V gene sequence: CDR1 SGHRS, CDR2 YFSETQ. This CDR3 has 15 residues. The CDR3 DNA follows: TGCGCCAGCAGCCCCCAGCGGGGAGGTGGAGAGACCCAGTACTTC. It yields the protein CASSPQRGGGETQYF. Looking up the rest from reference TRBV5-1 and TRBJ2-5 gives the full variable domain: KAGVTQTPRYLIKTRGQQVTLSCSPISGHRSVSWYQQTPGQGLQFLFEYFSETQRNKGNFPGRFSGRQFSNSRSEMNVSTLELGDSALYLCASSPQRGGGETQYFGPGTRLLVL.

This clone is a singleton in its sample. V usage is TRBV5-6 and J usage is TRBJ2-7; 7 bases align to TRBD2. Per the germline V gene, CDR1 is SGHDT and CDR2 is YYEEEE. Trimming cost V 2 bases and J 6 bases; bases outside gene matches: 14. The CDR3 is 16 residues long. The CDR3 DNA reads as TGTGCCAGCAGCTTTGCACCCACTAGGTCGGGGGGCGAGCAGTACTTC. Its translation: CASSFAPTRSGGEQYF. Using reference TRBV5-6 and TRBJ2-7 for the parts outside the CDR3, the full variable domain is DAGVTQSPTHLIKTRGQQVTLRCSPKSGHDTVSWYQQALGQGPQFIFQYYEEEERQRGNFPDRFSGHQFPNYSSELNVNALLLGDSALYLCASSFAPTRSGGEQYFGPGTRLTVT.